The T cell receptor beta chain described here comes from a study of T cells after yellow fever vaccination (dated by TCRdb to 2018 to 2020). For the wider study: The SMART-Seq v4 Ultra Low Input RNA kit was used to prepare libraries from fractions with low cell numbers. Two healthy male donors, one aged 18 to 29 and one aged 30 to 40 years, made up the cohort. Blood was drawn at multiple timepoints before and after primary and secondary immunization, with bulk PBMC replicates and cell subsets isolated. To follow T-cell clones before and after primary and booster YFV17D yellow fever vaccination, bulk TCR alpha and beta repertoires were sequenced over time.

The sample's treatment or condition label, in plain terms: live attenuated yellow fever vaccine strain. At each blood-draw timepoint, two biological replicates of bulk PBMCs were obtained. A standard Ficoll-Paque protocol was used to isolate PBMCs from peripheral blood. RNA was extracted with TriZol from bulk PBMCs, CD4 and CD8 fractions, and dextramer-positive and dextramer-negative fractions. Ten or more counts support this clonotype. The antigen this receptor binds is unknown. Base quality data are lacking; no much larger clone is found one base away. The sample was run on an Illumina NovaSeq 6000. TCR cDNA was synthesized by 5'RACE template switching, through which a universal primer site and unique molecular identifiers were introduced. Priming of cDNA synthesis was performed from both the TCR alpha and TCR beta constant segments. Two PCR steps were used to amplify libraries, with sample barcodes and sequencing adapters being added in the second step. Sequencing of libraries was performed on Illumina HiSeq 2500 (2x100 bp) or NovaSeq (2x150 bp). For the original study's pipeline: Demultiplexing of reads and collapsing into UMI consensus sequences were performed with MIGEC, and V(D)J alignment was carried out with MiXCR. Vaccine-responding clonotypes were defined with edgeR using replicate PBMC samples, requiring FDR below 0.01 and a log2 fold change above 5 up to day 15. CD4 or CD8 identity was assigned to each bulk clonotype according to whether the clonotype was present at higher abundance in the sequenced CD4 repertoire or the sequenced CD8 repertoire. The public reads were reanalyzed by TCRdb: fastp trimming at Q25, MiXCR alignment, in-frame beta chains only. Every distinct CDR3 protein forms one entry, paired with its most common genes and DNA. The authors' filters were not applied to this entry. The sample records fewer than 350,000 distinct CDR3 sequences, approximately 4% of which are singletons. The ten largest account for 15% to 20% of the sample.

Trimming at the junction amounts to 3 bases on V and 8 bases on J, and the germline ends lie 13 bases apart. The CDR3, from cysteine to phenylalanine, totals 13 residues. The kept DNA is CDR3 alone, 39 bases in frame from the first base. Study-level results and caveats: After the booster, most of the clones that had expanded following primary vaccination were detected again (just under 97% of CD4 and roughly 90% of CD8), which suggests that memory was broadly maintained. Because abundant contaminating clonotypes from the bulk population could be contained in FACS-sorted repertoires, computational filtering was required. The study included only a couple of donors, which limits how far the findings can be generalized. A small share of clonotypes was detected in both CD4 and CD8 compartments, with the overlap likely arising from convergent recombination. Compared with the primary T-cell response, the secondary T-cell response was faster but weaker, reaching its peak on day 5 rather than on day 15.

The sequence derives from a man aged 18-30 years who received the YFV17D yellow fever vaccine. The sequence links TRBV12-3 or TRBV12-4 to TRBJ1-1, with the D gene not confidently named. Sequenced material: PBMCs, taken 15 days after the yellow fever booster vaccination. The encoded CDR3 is CASSFSPGKEAFF. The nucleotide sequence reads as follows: TGTGCCAGCAGTTTTTCGCCGGGAAAAGAAGCTTTCTTT.